These 2 T cell receptor beta chains were sequenced from one sample in a study of low-dose radiotherapy and immunotherapy resistance in tumors. Noted time point: after trial treatment. Treatment described: LDRT plus nivolumab, ipilimumab, low-dose cyclophosphamide and aspirin (RACIN trial). Primers targeting TRAV and TRBV primed first-strand cDNA, covering alpha and beta chains. Amplification, which lasted around 22 PCR cycles, used a constant-region primer and V-primer adapter to amplify TCRs. In TCRdb, the reads were re-called with MiXCR into one record per CDR3 protein. The sample shows tens of thousands of distinct CDR3 sequences, about 20% of them seen only once. The specimen was PBMCs, collected after low-dose radiotherapy plus immunotherapy. All receptors come from a female donor with ovarian cancer.

This clonotype was found many times. The chain carries TRBV11-1 and TRBJ2-3; D gene uncertain. Germline-derived CDR1 and CDR2 are SGHAT and FQDESV (reference sequence). Trimming cost V 2 bases and J 1 base, with 7 bases left between them. The CDR3 spans 14 residues. The CDR3 reads CASSLNRGTDTQYF. CDR3 DNA sequence: TGTGCCAGCAGCTTAAATAGAGGCACAGATACGCAGTATTTT.

This clonotype was seen ten or more times. This chain links TRBV28 with TRBJ2-7; 11 bases match TRBD1. This CDR3 is 14 amino acids long. The V gene's germline CDR1 is MDHEN and CDR2 SYDVKM. J was trimmed by 6 bases and V by 9 bases; bases with no gene match: 10. Here the CDR3 DNA reads TGTGCCAGTTGGACGGACAGGGGGCTTTTCGAGCAGTACTTC. Translating it yields CASWTDRGLFEQYF.